The 17 T cell receptor beta chains below come from one sample, sequenced in a study of T-cell memory formation after mild COVID-19. One entry per CDR3 protein results from TCRdb running MiXCR on the 5' RACE reads. This sample yields 150,000 to 200,000 distinct CDR3 sequences, of which approximately 10% are seen a single time; 3.8% belongs to the top ten. Material: PBMCs or a T cell subset sorted from them (not recorded which). The receptors were gathered from a man between 18 and 35 years old who had mild COVID-19 (a few samples of this study predate the infection). Cell type and time point are not known.

This chain uses TRBV20-1 with TRBJ2-1; 9 bases fit TRBD1. V lost 3 bases, J lost 9 bases, and 9 bases stayed unmatched. The CDR3 runs 14 residues. Looked up from germline, CDR1 is DFQATT and CDR2 is SNEGSKA (reference sequence). CDR3 in amino acids: CSASRGQGRVEQFF. Written as DNA, the CDR3 is TGCAGTGCTAGTCGTGGACAGGGGCGGGTTGAGCAGTTCTTC.

This clonotype has more than one count but fewer than ten. The gene calls are TRBV5-1 and TRBJ2-2; D is unresolved. Germline CDR1 and CDR2: SGHRS and YFSETQ. CDR3 length equals 14 residues. V shed 0 bases and J shed 5 bases, with 8 bases lying between them. CDR3 sequence: CASSLAWGTGELFF. In DNA form, the CDR3 reads TGCGCCAGCAGCTTGGCCTGGGGAACCGGGGAGCTGTTTTTT.

The chain has TRBV29-1 and TRBJ1-1; D gene unclear. The CDR3 is 13 amino acids. Germline loops: CDR1 SQVTM, CDR2 ANQGSEA. The ends were cut back, 5 bases at V and 0 bases at J, with 10 bases in the middle. The CDR3 protein is CSVLQVMNTEAFF. CDR3 in DNA: TGCAGCGTTCTTCAAGTAATGAACACTGAAGCTTTCTTT.

Many counts were recorded for this clonotype. The V and J genes are TRBV7-2 and TRBJ2-5; TRBD2 is a possible D gene (5 bases). The V gene lost 5 bases and the J gene lost 5 bases, with 9 bases spanning the gap. Germline V gives CDR1 SGHTA, CDR2 FQGNSA. CDR3 length equals 12 residues. The CDR3 spells CASSRPGETQYF. The CDR3 coding sequence is TGTGCCAGCAGCCGCCCGGGGGAGACCCAGTACTTC.

The V call is TRBV15, the J call TRBJ2-7; TRBD1 aligns across 7 bases. CDR3 length: 16 residues. From germline, CDR1 is LNHNV and CDR2 YYDKDF (reference sequence). Germline trimming cut 1 base from V and 2 bases from J; bases unmatched to any gene: 8. This CDR3 is CATSRVRDSDAYEQYF. The CDR3 region has the DNA TGTGCCACCAGCAGAGTCCGGGACAGCGATGCCTACGAGCAGTACTTC.

This clonotype occurred many times. This chain connects TRBV12-3 or TRBV12-4 to TRBJ2-3; TRBD2 might be the D (5 bases). This CDR3 has 13 residues. V was pared by 2 bases and J by 4 bases, with 7 bases between. The CDR3 DNA follows: TGTGCCAGCAGTTTATGGGGAGCAGATACGCAGTATTTT. It specifies CASSLWGADTQYF.

V is TRBV4-2 and J is TRBJ1-3; TRBD1 matches 7 bases. Germline CDR1 and CDR2: LGHNA and YNFKEQ. J was trimmed by 2 bases and V by 0 bases; bases with no gene match: 4. CDR3 length: 16 amino acids. The CDR3, as DNA: TGTGCCAGCAGCCAAGAGACAGGGCTAGCTGGAAACACCATATATTTT. Translation: CASSQETGLAGNTIYF.

V and J are TRBV7-9 and TRBJ1-6; D might be TRBD1 (5 bases). In germline, CDR1 is SEHNR, CDR2 FQNEAQ (reference sequence). The CDR3 runs 17 residues. V was shortened by 4 bases and J by 0 bases, with 13 bases between the two germline ends. This CDR3 reads CASSYAGQLSYNSPLHF. CDR3 DNA: TGTGCCAGCAGCTACGCAGGGCAGCTCTCCTATAATTCACCCCTCCACTTT.

This clonotype was recorded many times. Written as DNA, the CDR3 is TGCGCCAGCAGCTTGGGAGGGGACTACGAGCAGTACTTC. Translating gives CASSLGGDYEQYF. The chain uses TRBV5-1 and TRBJ2-7, with D tentatively TRBD1 or TRBD2 (5 bases each). CDR3 length: 13 residues. CDR1 and CDR2 (germline): SGHRS, YFSETQ. Trimming shortened V by 0 bases and J by 3 bases, and 7 bases separated the two germline ends.

This clonotype was recorded at least ten times. The chain recombines TRBV4-3 with TRBJ2-1; the match to TRBD1 covers 10 bases. Germline V gene sequence: CDR1 LGHNA, CDR2 YSLEER. V lost 0 bases and J lost 0; bases outside the gene matches: 5. CDR3 length: 18 amino acids. CDR3: CASSQDIRQGASYNEQFF. CDR3 in DNA: TGCGCCAGCAGCCAAGATATTAGACAGGGGGCCTCCTACAATGAGCAGTTCTTC.

This clonotype was detected only once. The V gene is TRBV18, the J gene TRBJ2-7; 9 bases line up with TRBD1. Germline values: CDR1 KGHSH, CDR2 LQKENI. The CDR3 is 14 residues long. Losses at the gene ends were 6 bases for V and 4 bases for J; bases not matched to a gene: 7. The CDR3 protein is CASSPGQGLYEQYF. The CDR3 DNA reads as TGTGCCAGCTCTCCGGGACAGGGTTTATACGAGCAGTACTTC.

The sample holds a few counts of this clonotype. The chain employs TRBV18 and TRBJ2-2, with TRBD2 as a possible D gene (5 bases). CDR1 and CDR2 (germline): KGHSH, LQKENI. The CDR3 has 18 amino acids. V was trimmed by 1 base and J by 0 bases, leaving 15 bases between them. This CDR3 is CASSPRAGDPTNTGELFF. CDR3 coding DNA: TGTGCCAGCTCACCACGGGCCGGGGATCCTACGAACACCGGGGAGCTGTTTTTT.

J is TRBJ2-6 and V is TRBV10-3; TRBD1 might be the D (6 bases). V lost 7 bases, J lost 0 bases, and 16 bases lay in between. Looked up from germline, CDR1 is ENHRY and CDR2 is SYGVKD. This CDR3 comprises 17 residues. Written as DNA, the CDR3 is TGTGCCATCACCCAAGGGCAGGGGCGCTCTGGGGCCAACGTCCTGACTTTC. It yields the protein CAITQGQGRSGANVLTF.

This rearrangement joins TRBV10-3 to TRBJ2-3; 16 nucleotides line up with TRBD2. The CDR3 runs to 21 residues. The germline V gene has CDR1 ENHRY and CDR2 SYGVKD. V gave up 7 bases and J gave up 0 bases; unmatched junction bases: 16. The CDR3 DNA sequence: TGTGCCATCACCCGGCACCCCGGGACTAGCGGGGGGGCCGTAAGCACAGATACGCAGTATTTT. This encodes CAITRHPGTSGGAVSTDTQYF.

CDR3 bases: TGCGCCAGCAGCCGACGTGGGGAGATAACCCAGTACTTC. It yields the protein CASSRRGEITQYF. The chain couples TRBV4-3 to TRBJ2-5; TRBD2 might be the D (5 bases). Trimming pared 4 bases from V and 8 bases from J, leaving 14 bases between. Looked up from germline, CDR1 is LGHNA and CDR2 is YSLEER. The CDR3 totals 13 residues.

This clonotype was picked up a small number of times. The chain links TRBV19 to TRBJ1-2, with D possibly matching TRBD1 (5 bases). Germline V gives CDR1 LNHDA, CDR2 SQIVND (reference sequence). This CDR3 has 13 residues. Deletions cut 5 bases from V and 4 bases from J, with 11 bases between. The CDR3 coding sequence is TGTGCCAGTAGTGAGGGACGGATCTATGGCTACACCTTC. As protein: CASSEGRIYGYTF.

CDR3 nucleotides: TGCGCCAGCAGCCAAATTGGGACATCTACCCATCAGCCCCAGCATTTT. Translation gives CASSQIGTSTHQPQHF. The chain has TRBV4-1 and TRBJ1-5; perhaps TRBD1 as D (6 bases). Trimming stripped 2 bases from V and 5 bases from J, with 16 bases between. Germline V gene lookup returns CDR1 MGHRA and CDR2 YSYEKL. The CDR3 spans 16 residues.